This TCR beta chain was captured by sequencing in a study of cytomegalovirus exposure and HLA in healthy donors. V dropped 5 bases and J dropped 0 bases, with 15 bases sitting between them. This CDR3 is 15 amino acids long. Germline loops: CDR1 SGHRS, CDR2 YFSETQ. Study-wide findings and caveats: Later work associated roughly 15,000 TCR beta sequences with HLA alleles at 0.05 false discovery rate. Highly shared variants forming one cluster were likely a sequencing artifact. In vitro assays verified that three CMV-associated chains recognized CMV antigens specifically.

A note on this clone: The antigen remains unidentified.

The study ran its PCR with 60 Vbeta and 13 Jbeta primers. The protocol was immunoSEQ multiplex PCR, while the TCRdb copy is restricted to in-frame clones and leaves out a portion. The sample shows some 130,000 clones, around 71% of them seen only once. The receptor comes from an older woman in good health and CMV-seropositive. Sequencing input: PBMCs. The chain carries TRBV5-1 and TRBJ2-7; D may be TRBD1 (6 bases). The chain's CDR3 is CASRLIGQSSYEQYF. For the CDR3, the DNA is TGCGCCAGCAGATTGATTGGACAGTCCTCCTACGAGCAGTACTTC.